This T cell receptor (beta chain) was captured in a study of CD8 T cells in Susac syndrome. Random hexamers were used to reverse transcribe an amount of about 0.45 to 1 ug RNA. Each CDR3 protein gets one entry after TCRdb re-called the immunoSEQ multiplex PCR reads with MiXCR. The sample consists of 130,000 to 150,000 distinct CDR3 sequences, around 94% of them appearing once. Germline CDR1 MNHNS, CDR2 SASEGT. V was trimmed by 0 bases and J by 0 bases, leaving 11 bases between them. The CDR3 sequence is 16 residues long. Sequencing input: CD4+ T cells from PBMCs. This chain joins TRBV6-1 and TRBJ1-1; maybe TRBD1 (5 bases). This TCR was sampled from a human donor in good health. The DNA of the CDR3 is TGTGCCAGCAGTGAAGCGAGAGGGGCATTGAACACTGAAGCTTTCTTT. Its translation: CASSEARGALNTEAFF.